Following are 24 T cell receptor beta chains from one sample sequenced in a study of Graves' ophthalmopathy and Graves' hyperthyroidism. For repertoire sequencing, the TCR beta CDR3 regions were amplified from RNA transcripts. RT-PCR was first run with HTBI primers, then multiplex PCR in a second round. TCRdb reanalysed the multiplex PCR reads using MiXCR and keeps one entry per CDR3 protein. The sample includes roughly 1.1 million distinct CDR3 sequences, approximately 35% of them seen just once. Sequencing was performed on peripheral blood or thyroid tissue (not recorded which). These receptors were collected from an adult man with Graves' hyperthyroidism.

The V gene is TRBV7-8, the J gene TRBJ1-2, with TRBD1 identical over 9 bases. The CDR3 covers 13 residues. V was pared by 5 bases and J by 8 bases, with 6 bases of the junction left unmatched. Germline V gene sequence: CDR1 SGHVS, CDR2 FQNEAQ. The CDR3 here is CASSLRTGEGYTF. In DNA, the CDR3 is TGTGCCAGCAGCCTCCGGACAGGGGAGGGCTACACCTTC.

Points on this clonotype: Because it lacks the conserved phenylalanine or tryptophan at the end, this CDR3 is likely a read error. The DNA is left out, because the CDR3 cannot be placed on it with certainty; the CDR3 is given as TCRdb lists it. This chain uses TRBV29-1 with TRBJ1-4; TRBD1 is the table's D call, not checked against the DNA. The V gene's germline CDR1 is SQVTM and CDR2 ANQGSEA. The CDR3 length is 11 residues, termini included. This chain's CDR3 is CSVEGGDGQVV.

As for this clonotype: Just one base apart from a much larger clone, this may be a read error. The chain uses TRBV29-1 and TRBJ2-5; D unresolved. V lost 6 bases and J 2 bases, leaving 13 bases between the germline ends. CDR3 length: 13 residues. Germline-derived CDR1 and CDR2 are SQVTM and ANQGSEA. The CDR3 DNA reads TGCAGCGTCACGACACTCCCTCAAGAGACCCAGTACTTC. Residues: CSVTTLPQETQYF.

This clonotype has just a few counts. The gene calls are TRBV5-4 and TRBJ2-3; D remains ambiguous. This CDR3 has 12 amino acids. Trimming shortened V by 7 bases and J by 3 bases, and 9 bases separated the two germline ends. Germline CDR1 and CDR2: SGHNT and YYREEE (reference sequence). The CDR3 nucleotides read TGTGCCAGCCATCTAGAAACAGATACGCAGTATTTT. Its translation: CASHLETDTQYF.

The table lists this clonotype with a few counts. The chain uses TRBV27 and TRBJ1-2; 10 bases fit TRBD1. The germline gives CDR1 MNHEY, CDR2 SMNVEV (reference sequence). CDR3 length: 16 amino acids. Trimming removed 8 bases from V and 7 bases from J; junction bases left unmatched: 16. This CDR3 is CASVSGDRGNSLGYTF. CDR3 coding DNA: TGTGCCAGCGTCAGTGGGGACAGGGGTAATTCGCTTGGCTACACCTTC.

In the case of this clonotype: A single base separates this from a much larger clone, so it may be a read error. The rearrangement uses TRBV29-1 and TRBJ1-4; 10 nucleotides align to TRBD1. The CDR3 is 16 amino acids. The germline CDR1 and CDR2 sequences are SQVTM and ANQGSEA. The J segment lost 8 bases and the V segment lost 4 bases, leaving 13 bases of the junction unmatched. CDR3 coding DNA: TGCAGCGTTGGCGGACAGGGGGTCGGTAGTTGGGAAAAACTGTTTTTT. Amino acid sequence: CSVGGQGVGSWEKLFF.

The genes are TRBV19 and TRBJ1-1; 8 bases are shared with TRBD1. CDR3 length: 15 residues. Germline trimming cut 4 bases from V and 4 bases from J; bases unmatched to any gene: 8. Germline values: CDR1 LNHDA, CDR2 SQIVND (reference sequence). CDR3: CASSRTRQGTTEAFF. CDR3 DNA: TGTGCCAGTAGTAGGACTCGACAGGGGACCACTGAAGCTTTCTTT.

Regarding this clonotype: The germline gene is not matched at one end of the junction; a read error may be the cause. This CDR3 is CASSRGKGQPYEQYF. CDR3 nucleotide sequence: TGCGCCAGCAGCCGGGGTAAAGGACAGCCCTACGAGCAGTACTTC. The gene calls are TRBV7-9 and TRBJ2-7, with D possibly TRBD1 on 6 matching bases. This CDR3 is built from 15 residues. Germline values: CDR1 SEHNR, CDR2 FQNEAQ (reference sequence).

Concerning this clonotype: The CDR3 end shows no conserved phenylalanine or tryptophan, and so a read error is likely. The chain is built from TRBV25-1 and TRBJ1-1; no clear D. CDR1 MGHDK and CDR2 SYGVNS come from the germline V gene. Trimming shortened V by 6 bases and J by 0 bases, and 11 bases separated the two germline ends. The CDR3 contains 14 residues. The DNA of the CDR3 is TGTGCCAGCAGCGGAGCTCAGTTGAACACTGAAGCTTTCCTT. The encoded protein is CASSGAQLNTEAFL.

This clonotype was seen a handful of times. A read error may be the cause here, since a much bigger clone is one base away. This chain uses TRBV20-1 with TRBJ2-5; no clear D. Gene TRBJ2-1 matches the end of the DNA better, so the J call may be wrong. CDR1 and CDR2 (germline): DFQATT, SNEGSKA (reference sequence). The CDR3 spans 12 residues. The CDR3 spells CSAIPNQETQFF. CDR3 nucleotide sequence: TGCAGTGCCATCCCTAACCAAGAGACCCAGTTCTTC.

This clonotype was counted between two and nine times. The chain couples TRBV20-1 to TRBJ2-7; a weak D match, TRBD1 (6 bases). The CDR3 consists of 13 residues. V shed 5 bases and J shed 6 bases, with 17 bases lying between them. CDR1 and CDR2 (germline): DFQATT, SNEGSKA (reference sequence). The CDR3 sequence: CSAGQDSPTEQYF. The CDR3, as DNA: TGCAGTGCTGGCCAGGACAGCCCTACCGAGCAGTACTTC.

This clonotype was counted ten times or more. DNA of the CDR3: TGTGCCACCGGGACCCACAACTATGGCTACACCTTC. Amino acids: CATGTHNYGYTF. J is TRBJ1-2 and V is TRBV24-1; D is possibly TRBD1 (5 bases). The germline CDR1 and CDR2 sequences are KGHDR and SFDVKD. V was clipped by 9 bases and J by 2 bases, with 9 bases between them. The CDR3 covers 12 residues.

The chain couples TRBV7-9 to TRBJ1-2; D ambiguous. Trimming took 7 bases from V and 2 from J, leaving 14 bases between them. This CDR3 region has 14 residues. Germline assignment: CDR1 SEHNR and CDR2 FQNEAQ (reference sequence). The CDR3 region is CASTRGEENYGYTF. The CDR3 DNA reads TGTGCCAGCACCCGAGGTGAGGAAAACTATGGCTACACCTTC.

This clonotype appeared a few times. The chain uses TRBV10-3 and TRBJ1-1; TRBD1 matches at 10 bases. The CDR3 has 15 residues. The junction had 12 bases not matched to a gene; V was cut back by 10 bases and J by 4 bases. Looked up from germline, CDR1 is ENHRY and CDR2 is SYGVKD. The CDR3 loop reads CASRPGTGAVTEAFF. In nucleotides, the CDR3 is TGTGCCAGCCGTCCCGGGACAGGGGCCGTCACTGAAGCTTTCTTT.

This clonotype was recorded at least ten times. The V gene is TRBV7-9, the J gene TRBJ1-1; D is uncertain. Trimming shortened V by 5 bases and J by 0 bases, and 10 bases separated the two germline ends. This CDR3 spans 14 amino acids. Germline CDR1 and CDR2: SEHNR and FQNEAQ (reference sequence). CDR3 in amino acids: CASSLTDMNTEAFF. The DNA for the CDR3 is TGTGCCAGCAGCCTAACAGATATGAACACTGAAGCTTTCTTT.

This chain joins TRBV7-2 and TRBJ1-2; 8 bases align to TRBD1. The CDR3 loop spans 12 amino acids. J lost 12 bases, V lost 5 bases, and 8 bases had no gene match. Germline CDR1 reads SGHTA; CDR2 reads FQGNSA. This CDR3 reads CASSPGQGWNTF. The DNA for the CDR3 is TGTGCCAGCAGCCCCGGACAGGGCTGGAACACCTTC.

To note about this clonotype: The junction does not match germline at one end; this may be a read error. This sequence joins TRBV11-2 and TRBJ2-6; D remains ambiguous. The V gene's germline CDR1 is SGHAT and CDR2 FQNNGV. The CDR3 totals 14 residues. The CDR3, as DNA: TGTGCCAGCAGCTCCCCCGTCCGGGCCTACGTCCTGACTTTC. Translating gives CASSSPVRAYVLTF.

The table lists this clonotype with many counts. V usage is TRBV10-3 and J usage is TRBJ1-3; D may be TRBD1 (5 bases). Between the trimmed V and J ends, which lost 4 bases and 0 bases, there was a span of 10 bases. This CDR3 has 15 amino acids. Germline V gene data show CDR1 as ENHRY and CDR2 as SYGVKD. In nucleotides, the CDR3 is TGTGCCATCAGTGGGGGCAGACTCTCTGGAAACACCATATATTTT. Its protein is CAISGGRLSGNTIYF.

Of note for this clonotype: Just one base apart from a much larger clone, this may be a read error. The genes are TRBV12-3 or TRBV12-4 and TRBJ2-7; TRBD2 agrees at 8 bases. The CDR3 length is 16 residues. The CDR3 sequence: CAGSYRPITSGYEQYF. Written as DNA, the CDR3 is TGTGCCGGCAGTTACCGCCCGATCACTAGCGGCTACGAGCAGTACTTC.

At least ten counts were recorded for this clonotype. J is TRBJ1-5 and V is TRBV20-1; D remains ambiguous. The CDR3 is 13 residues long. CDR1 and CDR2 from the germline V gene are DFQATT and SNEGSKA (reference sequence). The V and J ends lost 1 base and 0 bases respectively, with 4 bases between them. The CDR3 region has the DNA TGCAGTGCTAGAGGACCTAGCAATCAGCCCCAGCATTTT. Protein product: CSARGPSNQPQHF.

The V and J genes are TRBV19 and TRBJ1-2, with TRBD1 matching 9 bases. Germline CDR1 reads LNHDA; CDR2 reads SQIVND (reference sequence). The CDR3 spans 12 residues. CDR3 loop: CAKTGGTRGYTF. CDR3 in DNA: TGTGCTAAGACAGGGGGGACGCGTGGCTACACCTTC.

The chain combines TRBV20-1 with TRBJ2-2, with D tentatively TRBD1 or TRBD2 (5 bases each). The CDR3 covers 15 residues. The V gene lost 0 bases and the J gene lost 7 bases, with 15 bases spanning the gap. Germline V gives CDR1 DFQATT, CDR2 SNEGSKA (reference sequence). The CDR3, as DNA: TGCAGTGCTAGAGATCCGACAATGGGGGACGGGGAGCTGTTTTTT. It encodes CSARDPTMGDGELFF.

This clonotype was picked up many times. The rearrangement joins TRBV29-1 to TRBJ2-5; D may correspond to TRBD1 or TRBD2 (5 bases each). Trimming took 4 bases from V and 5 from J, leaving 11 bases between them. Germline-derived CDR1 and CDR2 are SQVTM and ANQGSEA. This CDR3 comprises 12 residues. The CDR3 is CSVGWGYETQYF. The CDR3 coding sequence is TGCAGCGTTGGGTGGGGGTATGAGACCCAGTACTTC.

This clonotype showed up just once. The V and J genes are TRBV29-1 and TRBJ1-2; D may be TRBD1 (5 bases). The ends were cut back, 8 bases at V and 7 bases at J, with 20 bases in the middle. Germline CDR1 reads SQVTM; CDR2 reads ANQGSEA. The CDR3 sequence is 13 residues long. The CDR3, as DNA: TGCAGCTTCAGGGATAATCCTACCTTTGGCTACACCTTC. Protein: CSFRDNPTFGYTF.